This T cell receptor (beta chain) was obtained from a study of blood T cell repertoires in COVID-19. Background on the study: COVID-19 samples, acute and convalescent, were from the United States, Italy and Spain. Sources were T cells, B-cell-depleted T cells, or PBMCs; the material itself was cDNA or gDNA.

Sequenced by immunoSEQ multiplex PCR; TCRdb stores in-frame clones only, minus some. The table shows about 50,000 clones, with about 92% occurring only once. The CDR3 totals 13 residues. V lost 6 bases and J lost 4, with 12 bases in between. CDR1 and CDR2 from the germline V gene are MDHEN and SYDVKM. The receptor's source is a man in his fifties or sixties with active COVID-19. This chain links TRBV28 with TRBJ1-2; D perhaps matches TRBD1 (6 bases). What was sequenced was peripheral blood. Written as DNA, the CDR3 is TGTGCCAGCAGCTACAGGGCCAGCTATGGCTACACCTTC. This sequence encodes CASSYRASYGYTF.